This record concerns one T cell receptor beta chain sequence. Its matching antigen is unknown. This record belongs to a study of T cell responses to AZD1222 COVID-19 vaccine. Germline CDR1 reads MGHRA; CDR2 reads YSYEKL. V lost 1 base, J lost 5 bases, and 11 bases lay in between. The CDR3 runs 14 residues. Overall study findings and caveats: Nearly half of spike-specific TCRs reportedly target variant regions that are unmutated in the B.1.351 and B.1.1.7 variants. Seropositive status at baseline applied to only six AZD1222 recipients.

The assay was immunoSEQ multiplex PCR, and TCRdb's table has in-frame clones only and misses some. Of 100,000 to 150,000 clones listed, 80% to 90% were seen once; the top ten hold around 20%. This material consisted of peripheral blood, taken on day 0 of AZD1222 vaccination. The sequence derives from an adult in good health. V and J are TRBV4-1 and TRBJ2-5; D unresolved. The CDR3: CASSQVRLTETQYF. The CDR3 DNA is TGCGCCAGCAGCCAAGTCCGTCTCACGGAGACCCAGTACTTC.